One T cell receptor beta chain is described in this entry. This sample was taken from a study of preoperative IRX-2 immunotherapy in early breast cancer. Sample treatment: preoperative locoregional IRX-2 cytokine immunotherapy. Preoperative locoregional IRX-2 cytokine immunotherapy was tested in the phase Ib source study. Clones were sequenced by immunoSEQ multiplex PCR, and TCRdb holds only the in-frame ones, with some missing. Of 20,000 to 30,000 clones listed, 85% to 90% are singletons. This CDR3 comprises 14 residues. Per the germline V gene, CDR1 is MGHDK and CDR2 is SYGVNS. V was trimmed by 2 bases and J by 3 bases, leaving 10 bases between them.

The receptor's source is a human donor with breast cancer. Sequences were derived from tumor tissue, sampled after IRX-2 immunotherapy. V is TRBV25-1 and J is TRBJ1-2; D remains ambiguous. CDR3 coding DNA: TGTGCCAGCAGTGAAGACGGGAACCACTATGGCTACACCTTC. Translated, it gives CASSEDGNHYGYTF.